These 4 T cell receptor beta chains originate from one sample sequenced in a study of metastatic and nonmetastatic thyroid tumors. All patients were untreated before thyroid surgery. TCRdb called clones again from the PCR reads with MiXCR. The data hold just under 60,000 clones, with around 16% observed a single time. The sample consisted of blood. The receptor set was obtained from a male donor with papillary thyroid cancer or a benign thyroid nodule (not recorded which). Some clones in this sample may be carry-over from other donors' samples.

This clone was observed many times. The chain recombines TRBV28 with TRBJ2-7; D gene ambiguous. Looked up from germline, CDR1 is MDHEN and CDR2 is SYDVKM. The CDR3 covers 16 residues. Trimming cost V 3 bases and J 0 bases, with 15 bases left between them. The CDR3 DNA sequence: TGTGCCAGCAGTTTTATTGGGCGGTTTAGCTCCTACGAGCAGTACTTC. Translation gives CASSFIGRFSSYEQYF. Full variable domain (remainder filled in from reference TRBV28 and TRBJ2-7): DVKVTQSSRYLVKRTGEKVFLECVQDMDHENMFWYRQDPGLGLRLIYFSYDVKMKEKGDIPEGYSVSREKKERFSLILESASTNQTSMYLCASSFIGRFSSYEQYFGPGTRLTVT.

This clone was picked up many times. The V call is TRBV28, the J call TRBJ1-5; 7 positions match TRBD1. The V gene end was trimmed by 2 bases and the J gene end by 6 bases; junction bases not matched to a gene: 7. The germline gives CDR1 MDHEN, CDR2 SYDVKM. This CDR3 region has 15 residues. The CDR3 nucleotides read TGTGCCAGCAGTTTAGACAGGGCGAGGAGTCAGCCCCAGCATTTT. Its translation is CASSLDRARSQPQHF.

This clone was seen many times. CDR3 nucleotides: TGTGCCAGCAGCCCGTCGGGACAGGGTCTGAACAATGAGCAGTTCTTC. Translated: CASSPSGQGLNNEQFF. The V and J genes are TRBV9 and TRBJ2-1; TRBD1 agrees at 9 bases. Trimming removed 4 bases from V and 5 bases from J; junction bases left unmatched: 10. The CDR3 covers 16 residues. The germline V gene has CDR1 SGDLS and CDR2 YYNGEE.

This clone was observed many times. The gene calls are TRBV13 and TRBJ2-5; no reliable D call. CDR1 is PRHDT and CDR2 is FYEKMQ in the germline V gene (reference sequence). The V and J ends lost 3 bases and 0 bases respectively, with 11 bases between them. The CDR3 length is 15 residues. The CDR3 sequence is CASSFRRRNQETQYF. The CDR3 DNA follows: TGTGCCAGCAGCTTCCGAAGGCGGAACCAAGAGACCCAGTACTTC.